Listed here are 20 T cell receptor beta chains from one sample, sequenced in a study of cytomegalovirus exposure and HLA in healthy donors. Generated by immunoSEQ multiplex PCR, the TCRdb table keeps only in-frame clones and is missing some. The sample has about 170,000 clones, around 96% seen once. The material sequenced was PBMCs. The receptor source for this set is a woman between 18 and 30 years old in good health and CMV-seronegative.

The chain carries TRBV25-1 and TRBJ1-4, with TRBD1 as a possible D gene (6 bases). The length of the CDR3 is 16 residues. Germline CDR1 is MGHDK and CDR2 is SYGVNS. Trimming shortened V by 0 bases and J by 13 bases, and 21 bases separated the two germline ends. CDR3 sequence: CASSEYNRDRGDLLFF. DNA of the CDR3: TGTGCCAGCAGTGAATACAACAGGGACCGTGGGGATCTACTGTTTTTT.

The CDR3 loop reads CASSGTGLSNGYTF. The CDR3 DNA is TGTGCCAGCAGCGGTACAGGGCTCTCTAATGGCTACACCTTC. The V call is TRBV7-2, the J call TRBJ1-2; D possibly corresponds to TRBD1 (6 bases). CDR1 and CDR2 from the germline V gene are SGHTA and FQGNSA. The CDR3 is 14 amino acids. V shed 5 bases and J shed 6 bases, with 16 bases lying between them.

To note about this clone: Compared with germline, one end of the junction differs, possibly owing to a read error. This chain joins TRBV7-7 and TRBJ2-1; 9 bases fit TRBD2. From germline, CDR1 is SSHAT and CDR2 FNYEAQ (reference sequence). The CDR3 covers 17 residues. The CDR3 reads CASSAKGGSGGYNEQFF. CDR3 bases: TGTGCTAGCAGCGCCAAAGGGGGTAGCGGGGGTTACAATGAGCAGTTCTTC.

The chain carries TRBV19 and TRBJ1-2; tentatively, D is TRBD1 (6 bases). The CDR3 spans 14 residues. CDR1 and CDR2 (germline): LNHDA, SQIVND (reference sequence). Trimming cost V 0 bases and J 6 bases, with 11 bases left between them. This chain's CDR3 is CASSIESGVHGYTF. CDR3 bases: TGTGCCAGTAGTATAGAATCAGGGGTGCATGGCTACACCTTC. Full variable domain (missing parts from reference TRBV19 and TRBJ1-2): DGGITQSPKYLFRKEGQNVTLSCEQNLNHDAMYWYRQDPGQGLRLIYYSQIVNDFQKGDIAEGYSVSREKKESFPLTVTSAQKNPTAFYLCASSIESGVHGYTFGSGTRLTVV.

The V gene is TRBV2, the J gene TRBJ2-2, with 9 bases lining up with TRBD2. This CDR3 is built from 16 residues. CDR1 and CDR2 from the germline V gene are SNHLY and FYNNEI. The ends lost 9 bases at V and 6 bases at J; junction bases unmatched: 14. The CDR3 coding sequence is TGTGCCAGTCAGATCCGCGGGGGGGCTGTACCCGGGGAGCTGTTTTTT. This gives the protein CASQIRGGAVPGELFF.

J is TRBJ1-2 and V is TRBV7-8, with D perhaps matching TRBD1 (6 bases). This CDR3 is 14 amino acids long. Between the trimmed V and J ends, which lost 2 bases and 8 bases, there was a span of 15 bases. The germline CDR1 and CDR2 sequences are SGHVS and FQNEAQ. CDR3 nucleotides: TGTGCCAGCAGCTTATCCCCTAACGACAGGGGCTACACCTTC. It codes for CASSLSPNDRGYTF.

The CDR3 region has the DNA TGCGCCAGCAGCCAAGTGGGCAGGGTGGATGGCTACACCTTC. It translates to CASSQVGRVDGYTF. The V gene is TRBV4-1, the J gene TRBJ1-2; tentative D call: TRBD1 (5 bases). This CDR3 spans 14 amino acids. Germline CDR1 is MGHRA and CDR2 is YSYEKL. Trimming removed 1 base at V and 6 bases at J, with 12 bases between.

The chain employs TRBV15 and TRBJ2-7, with D tentatively TRBD2 (6 bases). Germline CDR1 is LNHNV and CDR2 is YYDKDF (reference sequence). V was cut by 0 bases and J by 4 bases, with 7 bases left in between. CDR3 length: 13 amino acids. This CDR3 reads CATSRDRGYEQYF. The CDR3 coding sequence is TGTGCCACCAGCAGAGATCGGGGGTACGAGCAGTACTTC.

The chain employs TRBV27 and TRBJ1-1; 9 nucleotides line up with TRBD1. CDR1 and CDR2 (germline): MNHEY, SMNVEV (reference sequence). The CDR3 loop spans 15 amino acids. V dropped 4 bases and J dropped 2; count of bases not matched to a gene: 5. In DNA, the CDR3 is TGTGCCAGCAGTTGGGGACAGGGCGGTAACACTGAAGCTTTCTTT. It yields the protein CASSWGQGGNTEAFF.

This chain uses TRBV30 with TRBJ1-1; no clear D. V lost 3 bases, J lost 5 bases, and 13 bases lay in between. The germline V gene has CDR1 GTSNPN and CDR2 SVGIG (reference sequence). The CDR3 contains 13 residues. CDR3 residues: CAWRGESGTEAFF. The CDR3 DNA reads TGTGCCTGGAGGGGCGAAAGTGGAACTGAAGCTTTCTTT.

The chain couples TRBV29-1 to TRBJ1-2; no reliable D call. V was clipped by 3 bases and J by 0 bases, with 17 bases between them. CDR1 is SQVTM and CDR2 is ANQGSEA in the germline V gene. The CDR3 runs 16 residues. The CDR3 spells CSVESLRNTPNYGYTF. The CDR3 DNA reads TGCAGCGTTGAGTCCCTAAGAAATACGCCTAACTATGGCTACACCTTC.

The chain has TRBV4-1 and TRBJ1-3; TRBD1 matches at 8 bases. The J segment lost 3 bases and the V segment lost 1 base, leaving 8 bases of the junction unmatched. The CDR3 is 17 residues long. Germline V gene lookup returns CDR1 MGHRA and CDR2 YSYEKL. The CDR3 nucleotides are TGCGCCAGCAGCCAAGGGAGACAGGGGAATGGTGGAAACACCATATATTTT. As protein: CASSQGRQGNGGNTIYF.

CDR3 nucleotides: TGTGCCTGGAGCCCACGACAGGGCGGAAATAGGCCCCAGCATTTT. The encoded protein is CAWSPRQGGNRPQHF. The genes are TRBV30 and TRBJ1-5, with TRBD1 matching over 7 bases. The J segment lost 9 bases and the V segment lost 3 bases, leaving 14 bases of the junction unmatched. CDR1 is GTSNPN and CDR2 is SVGIG in the germline V gene (reference sequence). CDR3 length equals 15 residues.

The chain couples TRBV4-2 to TRBJ1-5; 7 nucleotides align to TRBD1. The germline V gene encodes CDR1 LGHNA and CDR2 YNFKEQ. The V and J ends lost 5 bases and 3 bases, in that order; junction bases with no gene match: 4. The CDR3 contains 14 residues. CDR3 protein: CASSSDRSNQPQHF. DNA for the CDR3: TGTGCCAGCAGCTCGGACAGGTCCAATCAGCCCCAGCATTTT.

The V call is TRBV4-3, the J call TRBJ2-7, with 8 bases identical to TRBD1. The CDR3 is made up of 16 amino acids. J lost 6 bases, V lost 0 bases, and 10 bases had no gene match. CDR1 is LGHNA, CDR2 YSLEER, per germline. The CDR3 nucleotides read TGCGCCAGCAGCCAAGATCTCACAGGGGGTTACGGCGAGCAGTACTTC. Its protein is CASSQDLTGGYGEQYF.

The J gene is TRBJ2-1, the V gene TRBV5-4; unclear D gene. The CDR3 extends over 12 amino acids. V was cut by 3 bases and J by 6 bases, with 7 bases left in between. Germline CDR1 and CDR2: SGHNT and YYREEE (reference sequence). CDR3 sequence (DNA): TGTGCCAGCAGCTCGCCCGGCAATGAGCAGTTCTTC. Translation gives CASSSPGNEQFF.

The rearrangement links TRBV4-1 to TRBJ2-7; D ambiguous. V lost 0 bases and J 6 bases, leaving 12 bases between the germline ends. This CDR3 has 14 residues. The germline V gene encodes CDR1 MGHRA and CDR2 YSYEKL. CDR3: CASSQELLVSEQYF. The CDR3 nucleotides read TGCGCCAGCAGCCAAGAGCTCCTAGTGAGCGAGCAGTACTTC.

CDR3 residues: CASSSRQAEAFF. DNA for the CDR3: TGTGCCAGCAGTTCCCGGCAGGCTGAAGCTTTCTTT. J is TRBJ1-1 and V is TRBV6-5; D not certain. V was pared by 4 bases and J by 6 bases, with 9 bases between. Per the germline V gene, CDR1 is MNHEY and CDR2 is SVGAGI. The CDR3 is made up of 12 amino acids.

This rearrangement joins TRBV5-6 to TRBJ1-4, with 8 bases that match TRBD1. The CDR3 is made up of 16 amino acids. V lost 0 bases and J lost 8; bases outside the gene matches: 9. Germline CDR1 and CDR2: SGHDT and YYEEEE. CDR3 amino acids: CASSLVRQGAYEKLFF. As DNA, the CDR3 is TGTGCCAGCAGCTTGGTTCGTCAGGGGGCCTACGAAAAACTGTTTTTT.

This chain uses TRBV5-1 with TRBJ2-2; 8 bases are shared with TRBD1. The CDR3 totals 17 residues. V dropped 4 bases and J dropped 5; count of bases not matched to a gene: 13. Germline CDR1 reads SGHRS; CDR2 reads YFSETQ. In DNA form, the CDR3 reads TGCGCCAGCAGCCGGCAACTTCGGACAGGGAATACCGGGGAGCTGTTTTTT. Translated: CASSRQLRTGNTGELFF.